The TCR beta chain under discussion was sequenced for a study of blood T cell repertoires in COVID-19. Study background: Specimens from acute and convalescent COVID-19 originated in the United States, Italy and Spain.

Per the study methods: Reference gene primer amplification in the assay estimated nucleated cell counts. The table came from immunoSEQ multiplex PCR; TCRdb's copy has only in-frame clones and leaves some out. V and J calls and clone size are those listed in that table; D and trimming were worked out from the DNA. Of some 130,000 clones listed, 78% were seen once; the top ten hold approximately 11%. Sequenced input: peripheral blood. This sequence was found in a man in his sixties who had recovered from COVID-19.

The CDR3 nucleotides are TGTGCCAGCAGTCCTAGTGGGACAGAGTCCTCCTACGAGCAGTACTTC. Translation gives CASSPSGTESSYEQYF. The chain recombines TRBV27 with TRBJ2-7, with 7 bases lining up with TRBD1. The V segment lost 5 bases and the J segment 0 bases; nucleotides outside the gene matches: 10. The CDR3 length is 16 residues. CDR1 is MNHEY and CDR2 is SMNVEV in the germline V gene (reference sequence).